These 22 T cell receptor beta chains share one sample of origin, sequenced in a study of cytomegalovirus exposure and HLA in healthy donors. Primers for the PCR totalled 60 Vbeta and 13 Jbeta. Produced via immunoSEQ multiplex PCR; TCRdb's table is partial and in-frame only. The sample lists 95,000 to 150,000 clones, roughly 80% seen once, with around 2% in the top ten. Source material: PBMCs. The receptors stem from a man aged 25 to 45 in good health and CMV-seronegative.

The chain carries TRBV2 and TRBJ2-2; D call uncertain. V gave up 3 bases and J gave up 0 bases, with 5 bases separating them. The CDR3 is made up of 14 amino acids. CDR1 and CDR2 from the germline V gene are SNHLY and FYNNEI. The CDR3: CASSDSTNTGELFF. The DNA for the CDR3 is TGTGCCAGCAGTGACAGTACGAACACCGGGGAGCTGTTTTTT.

The rearrangement uses TRBV7-2 and TRBJ1-5, with D possibly matching TRBD1 (6 bases). The CDR3 is 14 residues long. V dropped 5 bases and J dropped 16 bases, with 24 bases sitting between them. Germline V gene sequence: CDR1 SGHTA, CDR2 FQGNSA. The CDR3 DNA sequence: TGTGCCAGCAGCCCTGCCACGTACAGGGCCCCTCTCCATTTT. As protein: CASSPATYRAPLHF.

The chain combines TRBV19 with TRBJ2-7; 7 bases agree with TRBD2. J was trimmed by 4 bases and V by 1 base; bases with no gene match: 10. CDR1 LNHDA and CDR2 SQIVND come from the germline V gene (reference sequence). The CDR3 spans 16 residues. This CDR3 reads CASSIAGGTSLYEQYF. DNA of the CDR3: TGTGCCAGTAGTATAGCCGGGGGGACTTCGCTTTACGAGCAGTACTTC.

Notes on this clone: At one of its ends the junction is not consistent with the germline gene, which may arise from a read error. Other DNA sequences from this sample encode an identical CDR3 as well. The V and J genes are TRBV9 and TRBJ2-2; 7 nucleotides align to TRBD2. The CDR3 extends over 15 amino acids. Germline CDR1 SGDLS, CDR2 YYNGEE. CDR3 DNA sequence: TGTGCCAGCAGCGGTAGCGGGCTTCTGAGCGGGGAGCTGTTCTTT. Its translation is CASSGSGLLSGELFF.

V usage is TRBV7-9 and J usage is TRBJ1-1; 9 nucleotides agree with TRBD1. Germline loops: CDR1 SEHNR, CDR2 FQNEAQ (reference sequence). V trimming: 3 bases; J trimming: 7 bases; junction bases outside the gene matches: 9. There are 15 residues in the CDR3. CDR3 in DNA: TGTGCCAGCAGCTTTTCTATTTTGGGACAGGGTGAAGCTTTCTTT. It encodes CASSFSILGQGEAFF.

This clone was counted only a few times. The chain combines TRBV15 with TRBJ2-3; 10 bases match TRBD1. Trimming cost V 1 base and J 5 bases; bases outside gene matches: 9. The germline CDR1 and CDR2 sequences are LNHNV and YYDKDF (reference sequence). This CDR3 is 17 amino acids long. CDR3 loop: CATSRGARQGAGDTQYF. As DNA, the CDR3 is TGTGCCACCAGCAGAGGCGCTCGACAGGGGGCTGGAGATACGCAGTATTTT.

The rearrangement links TRBV28 to TRBJ2-1; TRBD2 matches 10 bases. CDR1 is MDHEN, CDR2 SYDVKM, per germline. Trimming cost V 6 bases and J 6 bases; bases outside gene matches: 5. This CDR3 comprises 14 residues. The CDR3 DNA is TGTGCCAGCAGGAGGACTAGCGGCTTCAATGAGCAGTTCTTC. This codes for CASRRTSGFNEQFF.

The chain has TRBV5-1 and TRBJ1-1; D is possibly TRBD1 (6 bases). Deletions cut 5 bases from V and 1 base from J, with 15 bases between. The CDR3 extends over 15 amino acids. Germline V gene data show CDR1 as SGHRS and CDR2 as YFSETQ. The DNA of the CDR3 is TGCGCCAGCAGTTTTGCACCGGGACAGAACACTGAAGCTTTCTTT. Translation gives CASSFAPGQNTEAFF.

The chain is built from TRBV16 and TRBJ1-1; 8 bases line up with TRBD1. V lost 2 bases, J lost 5 bases, and 7 bases stayed unmatched. CDR3 length: 15 amino acids. CDR1 is KGHSY and CDR2 is FQNENV in the germline V gene. The CDR3 protein is CASSQGGQDGTEAFF. DNA for the CDR3: TGTGCCAGCAGCCAAGGGGGACAGGACGGAACTGAAGCTTTCTTT. Variable domain in full (rest from reference TRBV16 and TRBJ1-1): GEEVAQTPKHLVRGEGQKAKLYCAPIKGHSYVFWYQQVLKNEFKFLISFQNENVFDETGMPKERFSAKCLPNSPCSLEIQATKLEDSAVYFCASSQGGQDGTEAFFGQGTRLTVV.

The V call is TRBV7-9, the J call TRBJ1-1; TRBD1 agrees at 12 bases. Germline trimming cut 5 bases from V and 3 bases from J; bases unmatched to any gene: 10. This CDR3 is built from 17 residues. CDR1 SEHNR and CDR2 FQNEAQ come from the germline V gene (reference sequence). In nucleotides, the CDR3 is TGTGCCAGCAGCCCCCGAGGGACAGGGGGCGTCGACACTGAAGCTTTCTTT. The encoded protein is CASSPRGTGGVDTEAFF.

The J gene is TRBJ1-4, the V gene TRBV29-1, with a possible D match to TRBD1 (5 bases). The CDR3 has 13 residues. Germline V gene lookup returns CDR1 SQVTM and CDR2 ANQGSEA. Trimming took off 4 bases at V and 7 bases at J, with 13 bases between the two ends. The CDR3: CSVVGQGGEKLFF. CDR3 DNA: TGCAGCGTTGTAGGCCAGGGAGGTGAAAAACTGTTTTTT.

In the case of this clone: Here the CDR3 omits its conserved ending phenylalanine or tryptophan, so a read error is the likely source. It is unclear where the CDR3 begins or ends on the DNA, so no DNA is shown, and the CDR3 is as TCRdb lists it. This chain uses TRBV21-1 with TRBJ1-4; the D call TRBD1 from the table was never checked on the DNA. TRBV21-1 represents a pseudogene. From its first to its last residue, the CDR3 has 12 amino acids. The CDR3 reads CASSKALGTAAR.

J is TRBJ1-6 and V is TRBV7-9; 11 nucleotides match TRBD1. The CDR3 spans 16 residues. V shed 5 bases and J 9 bases; nucleotides not matched to a gene: 9. Germline V CDR1 and CDR2: SEHNR, FQNEAQ (reference sequence). CDR3 protein: CASSPKRTGGLSPLHF. The CDR3 region has the DNA TGTGCCAGCAGCCCTAAGAGGACAGGGGGCCTTTCACCCCTCCACTTT.

The chain joins TRBV7-9 to TRBJ2-1; a weak D match, TRBD1 (6 bases). Trimming cost V 5 bases and J 4 bases, with 9 bases left between them. The length of the CDR3 is 13 residues. Germline CDR1 reads SEHNR; CDR2 reads FQNEAQ (reference sequence). CDR3 residues: CASSGGQYNEQFF. CDR3 DNA sequence: TGTGCCAGCAGCGGCGGACAGTACAATGAGCAGTTCTTC.

This rearrangement joins TRBV28 to TRBJ1-5; D is ambiguous. This CDR3 contains 16 residues. The germline V and J ends were trimmed by 6 bases and 0 bases, with 15 bases remaining between them. Germline-derived CDR1 and CDR2 are MDHEN and SYDVKM. CDR3 loop: CASSGVGTYSNQPQHF. The CDR3, as DNA: TGTGCCAGCAGCGGGGTGGGTACTTATAGCAATCAGCCCCAGCATTTT.

This chain links TRBV27 with TRBJ2-7; D possibly corresponds to TRBD2 (5 bases). The CDR3 is 15 residues long. The germline V gene encodes CDR1 MNHEY and CDR2 SMNVEV (reference sequence). Between the trimmed V and J ends, which lost 0 bases and 1 base, there was a span of 10 bases. CDR3 protein: CASSLSLGLSYEQYF. CDR3 DNA: TGTGCCAGCAGTTTATCTCTTGGACTTTCCTACGAGCAGTACTTC.

The chain joins TRBV5-6 to TRBJ2-7; 7 bases map to TRBD1. The length of the CDR3 is 13 residues. From germline, CDR1 is SGHDT and CDR2 YYEEEE. V dropped 6 bases and J dropped 1; count of bases not matched to a gene: 4. CDR3 bases: TGTGCCAGCACTGGGACAGATTCCTACGAGCAGTACTTC. It yields the protein CASTGTDSYEQYF.

This clone has only a few counts. This rearrangement joins TRBV9 to TRBJ2-1, with 8 bases fitting TRBD2. Germline CDR1 reads SGDLS; CDR2 reads YYNGEE. The CDR3 is 15 amino acids. V trimming: 2 bases; J trimming: 0 bases; junction bases outside the gene matches: 1. For the CDR3, the DNA is TGTGCCAGCAGCGTCACTAGCGGCTCCTACAATGAGCAGTTCTTC. Protein sequence: CASSVTSGSYNEQFF.

This clone was observed a few times. This chain uses TRBV5-1 with TRBJ2-7; D is unresolved. Germline CDR1 is SGHRS and CDR2 is YFSETQ. This CDR3 spans 12 amino acids. The V end lost 5 bases, the J end lost 3 bases, and 9 bases lay between the germline ends. The CDR3 nucleotides read TGCGCCAGCAGTCGTCCGGGCTACGAGCAGTACTTC. It specifies CASSRPGYEQYF.

The V and J genes are TRBV7-2 and TRBJ1-5; the D is unclear. With 0 bases removed from V and 1 base from J, the gap between germline ends came to 10 bases. The length of the CDR3 is 16 residues. Germline assignment: CDR1 SGHTA and CDR2 FQGNSA. As DNA, the CDR3 is TGTGCCAGCAGCTTAGCTGGAGGGTTGAGCAATCAGCCCCAGCATTTT. Translation gives CASSLAGGLSNQPQHF.

The rearrangement links TRBV10-2 to TRBJ2-2; possible D gene TRBD1, 6 bases. Trimming removed 6 bases from V and 7 bases from J, with 21 bases in between. CDR1 WSHSY and CDR2 SAAADI come from the germline V gene. The CDR3 is made up of 16 amino acids. This CDR3 reads CASSKMTGGGGGELFF. In DNA, the CDR3 is TGCGCCAGCAGCAAGATGACAGGAGGCGGCGGCGGGGAGCTGTTTTTT.

The rearrangement joins TRBV4-1 to TRBJ2-7; 9 bases are shared with TRBD2. With 3 bases clipped from V and 2 bases from J, the junction kept 8 bases outside the gene matches. There are 16 residues in the CDR3. Germline CDR1 and CDR2: MGHRA and YSYEKL. The CDR3 bases are TGCGCCAGCAGCCAGATTAGCGGGGGCTCCCCCTACGAGCAGTACTTC. Translating gives CASSQISGGSPYEQYF.